This entry features one T cell receptor (beta chain) sequence. Antigen: not known. Losses at the gene ends were 5 bases for V and 6 bases for J; bases not matched to a gene: 5. CDR1 is MNHNS and CDR2 is SASEGT in the germline V gene. This CDR3 comprises 15 residues. Study-level findings and limits: Greatest tumor Treg TCR overlap was with tumor naive CD4+ cells. Larger-cohort validation covered only one TCR beta V-J rearrangement. Tumor memory CD4+ T cell TCR gene usage was found to cluster with blood and lymph node memory CD4+ cells and with lymph node naive CD4+ cells.

Cells sorted as Tregs were CD4+, CD25+ and CD127-/low. Full-length variable regions came from constant-region reverse primers plus semi-nested Nested Universal Primer A PCR. From the 5' RACE reads, TCRdb called clonotypes with MiXCR, one entry per CDR3 protein. This table holds over 6,500 distinct CDR3 sequences, around 70% found once. The chain links TRBV6-1 to TRBJ1-6, with 9 bases identical to TRBD1. This TCR came from a female donor with breast cancer. The source material was tumor-infiltrating Tregs sorted from the breast tumor. The CDR3 is CASSSGDRANSPLHF. The CDR3 DNA reads as TGTGCCAGCAGTTCCGGGGACAGGGCTAATTCACCCCTCCACTTT.